This passage covers 18 T cell receptor beta chains from one sample sequenced in a study of blood T cell repertoires in COVID-19. TCRdb's table, derived via immunoSEQ multiplex PCR, lists solely in-frame clones and lacks some. The table records about 320,000 clones, roughly 89% of them present only once. Material: PBMCs or T cells enriched from blood (not recorded which). These receptors were obtained from a woman between 18 and 30 years old who had recovered from COVID-19.

This chain connects TRBV30 to TRBJ1-1; 10 positions agree with TRBD1. Germline CDR1 reads GTSNPN; CDR2 reads SVGIG (reference sequence). Trimming cost V 4 bases and J 4 bases; bases outside gene matches: 6. The CDR3 sequence is 14 residues long. This chain's CDR3 is CAWNRDRGGTEAFF. CDR3 DNA: TGTGCCTGGAATCGGGACAGGGGCGGCACTGAAGCTTTCTTT.

For the CDR3, the DNA is TGTGCCAGCAGCGTAGAGGCAGGGCAATCCTACGAGCAGTACTTC. Translated: CASSVEAGQSYEQYF. The chain couples TRBV9 to TRBJ2-7; D may be TRBD1 (5 bases). This CDR3 has 15 amino acids. V was clipped by 0 bases and J by 1 base, with 11 bases between them. Germline CDR1 and CDR2: SGDLS and YYNGEE. The full variable domain, completed using reference TRBV9 and TRBJ2-7, is DSGVTQTPKHLITATGQRVTLRCSPRSGDLSVYWYQQSLDQGLQFLIQYYNGEERAKGNILERFSAQQFPDLHSELNLSSLELGDSALYFCASSVEAGQSYEQYFGPGTRLTVT.

The chain links TRBV28 to TRBJ1-2; 8 nucleotides line up with TRBD1. V trimming: 1 base; J trimming: 3 bases; junction bases outside the gene matches: 4. The CDR3 spans 15 residues. CDR1 MDHEN and CDR2 SYDVKM come from the germline V gene. The CDR3: CASSLSQGADYGYTF. CDR3 coding DNA: TGTGCCAGCAGTTTATCCCAGGGGGCGGACTATGGCTACACCTTC.

This clone was counted a single time. The V gene is TRBV9, the J gene TRBJ2-2; 7 bases line up with TRBD2. There are 16 residues in the CDR3. Losses at the gene ends were 3 bases for V and 7 bases for J; bases not matched to a gene: 12. The germline V gene has CDR1 SGDLS and CDR2 YYNGEE. DNA of the CDR3: TGTGCCAGCAGCGAGGCCTCGCGGGAGAATCACGGGGAGCTGTTTTTT. As protein: CASSEASRENHGELFF.

V and J are TRBV5-4 and TRBJ1-2; 8 nucleotides align to TRBD1. J was trimmed by 7 bases and V by 1 base; bases with no gene match: 3. Looked up from germline, CDR1 is SGHNT and CDR2 is YYREEE (reference sequence). The CDR3 is made up of 13 amino acids. The CDR3 DNA reads TGTGCCAGCAGCTTGCGCAGGGGGCCTGGCTACACCTTC. Translating gives CASSLRRGPGYTF.

V is TRBV24-1 and J is TRBJ2-1; weak D call: TRBD1 (5 bases). Trimming left V 8 bases short and J 0 bases short, with 10 bases between. CDR3 length equals 14 residues. CDR1 and CDR2 (germline): KGHDR, SFDVKD. DNA for the CDR3: TGTGCCACCAATCAGGGAAGCTCCTACAATGAGCAGTTCTTC. It specifies CATNQGSSYNEQFF.

The rearrangement links TRBV19 to TRBJ1-5; 7 bases line up with TRBD1. Losses at the gene ends were 5 bases for V and 4 bases for J; bases not matched to a gene: 8. Per the germline V gene, CDR1 is LNHDA and CDR2 is SQIVND (reference sequence). The CDR3 sequence is 15 residues long. In nucleotides, the CDR3 is TGTGCCAGTAGTTCTTACCAGGGGGTTAATCAGCCCCAGCATTTT. It yields the protein CASSSYQGVNQPQHF.

Concerning this clone: An end of the junction differs from the germline gene, which may be a read error. The chain is built from TRBV5-6 and TRBJ2-1; 13 nucleotides align to TRBD2. From germline, CDR1 is SGHDT and CDR2 YYEEEE. CDR3 length: 16 amino acids. The CDR3 loop is CASVLAGGPSHNEQFF. CDR3 DNA sequence: TGTGCCAGCGTACTAGCGGGAGGGCCCTCCCACAATGAGCAGTTCTTC.

The rearrangement joins TRBV10-3 to TRBJ1-4; D is possibly TRBD1 (6 bases). The germline V and J ends were trimmed by 3 bases and 7 bases, with 12 bases remaining between them. The CDR3 runs 14 residues. Germline CDR1 ENHRY, CDR2 SYGVKD. CDR3 residues: CAISEGQGSEKLFF. CDR3 nucleotides: TGTGCCATCAGTGAAGGCCAGGGGAGTGAAAAACTGTTTTTT.

V gene TRBV9 combines with J gene TRBJ1-1; the D gene is possibly TRBD1 (6 bases). Germline CDR1 and CDR2: SGDLS and YYNGEE. The CDR3 has 13 residues. Trimming removed 4 bases from V and 5 bases from J, with 12 bases in between. The CDR3: CASSPTTGTEAFF. The CDR3 DNA is TGTGCCAGCAGCCCCACGACAGGTACTGAAGCTTTCTTT.

J is TRBJ2-4 and V is TRBV6-1; 7 nucleotides line up with TRBD1. Trimming at V came to 2 bases and at J to 13 bases, leaving 8 bases not matched to a gene. The CDR3 runs to 13 residues. From germline, CDR1 is MNHNS and CDR2 SASEGT. In DNA form, the CDR3 reads TGTGCCAGCAGTGAAACCTGGGACAGCAACCAGTACTTC. Encoded protein: CASSETWDSNQYF.

The rearrangement joins TRBV4-1 to TRBJ1-1, with D perhaps TRBD1 (5 bases). CDR1 is MGHRA and CDR2 is YSYEKL in the germline V gene. This CDR3 contains 14 residues. The V and J ends lost 2 bases and 5 bases respectively, with 12 bases between them. The CDR3 sequence is CASSQPTKGTEAFF. CDR3 sequence (DNA): TGCGCCAGCAGCCAACCTACAAAGGGGACTGAAGCTTTCTTT.

Worth noting for this clone: The identical CDR3 is also encoded by other nucleotide sequences in the sample. The chain employs TRBV19 and TRBJ1-3; no clear D. Germline V gene lookup returns CDR1 LNHDA and CDR2 SQIVND (reference sequence). There are 12 residues in the CDR3. Trimming left V 11 bases short and J 0 bases short, with 8 bases between. CDR3 amino acids: CASRSSGNTIYF. Written as DNA, the CDR3 is TGTGCCTCTCGTAGCTCTGGAAACACCATATATTTT.

This chain connects TRBV11-2 to TRBJ2-1, with a tentative D call TRBD2 (5 bases). The CDR3 contains 11 residues. Germline V gene lookup returns CDR1 SGHAT and CDR2 FQNNGV. Trimming left V 2 bases short and J 14 bases short, with 10 bases between. In DNA, the CDR3 is TGTGCCAGCAGCTTATACGGGGATGAGTTCTTC. Its translation is CASSLYGDEFF. The variable domain in full, with the rest retrieved from reference TRBV11-2 and TRBJ2-1, is EAGVAQSPRYKIIEKRQSVAFWCNPISGHATLYWYQQILGQGPKLLIQFQNNGVVDDSQLPKDRFSAERLKGVDSTLKIQPAKLEDSAVYLCASSLYGDEFFGPGTRLTVL.

V gene TRBV6-5 combines with J gene TRBJ2-2; D is possibly TRBD2 (6 bases). Germline V CDR1 and CDR2: MNHEY, SVGAGI. This CDR3 spans 13 amino acids. The V end lost 6 bases, the J end lost 1 base, and 6 bases lay between the germline ends. This CDR3 reads CASREGNTGELFF. The CDR3 DNA follows: TGTGCCAGCAGGGAGGGGAACACCGGGGAGCTGTTTTTT.

The chain employs TRBV10-3 and TRBJ2-5, with D hard to call. Germline CDR1 ENHRY, CDR2 SYGVKD. V was shortened by 9 bases and J by 6 bases, with 17 bases between the two germline ends. The CDR3 extends over 13 amino acids. Written as DNA, the CDR3 is TGTGCCATTGGGCCAGATGGTGGGCAGACCCAGTACTTC. Translated, it gives CAIGPDGGQTQYF.

V and J are TRBV11-2 and TRBJ1-1; no definite D call. The CDR3 sequence is 14 residues long. Trimming cost V 1 base and J 8 bases, with 14 bases left between them. CDR1 is SGHAT and CDR2 is FQNNGV in the germline V gene. CDR3 bases: TGTGCCAGCAGCTTAGCGCAGGCACCTCTCGAAGCTTTCTTT. It specifies CASSLAQAPLEAFF.

This sequence joins TRBV19 and TRBJ1-1, with 7 bases lining up with TRBD1. CDR1 and CDR2 (germline): LNHDA, SQIVND (reference sequence). V lost 6 bases and J lost 4; bases outside the gene matches: 8. The CDR3 consists of 14 residues. CDR3 sequence reads: CASSRIAGGTEAFF. For the CDR3, the DNA is TGTGCCAGTAGCCGTATAGCAGGGGGCACTGAAGCTTTCTTT.